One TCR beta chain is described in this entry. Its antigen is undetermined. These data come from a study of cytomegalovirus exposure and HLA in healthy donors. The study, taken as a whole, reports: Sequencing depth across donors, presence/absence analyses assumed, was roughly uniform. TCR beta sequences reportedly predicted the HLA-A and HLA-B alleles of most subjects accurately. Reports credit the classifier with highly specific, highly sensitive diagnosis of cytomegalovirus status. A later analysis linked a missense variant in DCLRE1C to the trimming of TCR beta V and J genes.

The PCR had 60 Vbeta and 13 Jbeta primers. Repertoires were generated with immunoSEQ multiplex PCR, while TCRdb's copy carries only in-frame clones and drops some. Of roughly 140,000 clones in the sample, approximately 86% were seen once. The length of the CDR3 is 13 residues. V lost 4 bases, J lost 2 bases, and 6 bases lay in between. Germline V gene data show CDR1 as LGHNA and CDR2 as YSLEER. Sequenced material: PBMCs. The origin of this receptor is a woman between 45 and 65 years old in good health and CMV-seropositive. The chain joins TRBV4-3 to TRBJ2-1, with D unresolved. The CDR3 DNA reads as TGCGCCAGCAGCCCCTCTACCTACAATGAGCAGTTCTTC. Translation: CASSPSTYNEQFF.